These T cell receptor beta chains were read from a single sample in a study of cytomegalovirus exposure and HLA in healthy donors. The protocol was immunoSEQ multiplex PCR, while the TCRdb copy is restricted to in-frame clones and leaves out a portion. The table records about 57,000 clones, around 83% of them present only once. Input material: PBMCs. The receptors shown here come from a man between 25 and 39 years old in good health and CMV-seronegative. Both conserved end residues are part of each CDR3. Each record gives: V gene, J gene, clone size, D gene, CDR3 protein, CDR3 DNA. D genes are given only for firm matches. The size entry is marked missing in some rows and otherwise reads once, few, many or a size class.

v_gene: TRBV30
j_gene: TRBJ2-5
abundance: -
d_gene: TRBD2
CDR3aa: CAWWKPSGSSGEQYF
CDR3nt: TGTGCCTGGTGGAAACCTAGCGGGAGTTCGGGAGAGCAGTACTTC

v_gene: TRBV7-9
j_gene: TRBJ2-7
abundance: -
d_gene: TRBD2
CDR3aa: CASSNLVGGKYF
CDR3nt: TGTGCCAGCAGCAACTTGGTCGGGGGGAAGTACTTC

v_gene: TRBV6-5
j_gene: TRBJ2-3
abundance: -
d_gene: -
CDR3aa: CASSYSGAFTDTQYF
CDR3nt: TGTGCCAGCAGTTACTCGGGGGCCTTCACAGATACGCAGTATTTT

v_gene: TRBV7-9
j_gene: TRBJ1-3
abundance: -
d_gene: TRBD1
CDR3aa: CASSSGQGASGNTIYF
CDR3nt: TGTGCCAGCAGCTCAGGGCAGGGGGCCTCTGGAAACACCATATATTTT

v_gene: TRBV9
j_gene: TRBJ1-1
abundance: -
d_gene: -
CDR3aa: CASSPWDGGWTEAFF
CDR3nt: TGTGCCAGCAGCCCCTGGGACGGGGGTTGGACTGAAGCTTTCTTT

v_gene: TRBV7-2
j_gene: TRBJ1-5
abundance: -
d_gene: TRBD1
CDR3aa: CASSPPPTGRNQPQHF
CDR3nt: TGTGCCAGCAGCCCTCCTCCGACAGGGAGGAATCAGCCCCAGCATTTT

v_gene: TRBV30
j_gene: TRBJ2-6
abundance: -
d_gene: TRBD1
CDR3aa: CAWSPGQVVSGANVLTF
CDR3nt: TGTGCCTGGAGTCCGGGACAGGTCGTCTCTGGGGCCAACGTCCTGACTTTC

v_gene: TRBV9
j_gene: TRBJ1-5
abundance: -
d_gene: -
CDR3aa: CASSVGQDNQPQHF
CDR3nt: TGTGCCAGCAGCGTTGGACAAGACAATCAGCCCCAGCATTTT

v_gene: TRBV7-2
j_gene: TRBJ2-2
abundance: -
d_gene: TRBD2
CDR3aa: CASSPRLAGTGELFF
CDR3nt: TGTGCCAGCAGCCCCCGACTAGCGGGCACCGGGGAGCTGTTTTTT

v_gene: TRBV6-1
j_gene: TRBJ1-5
abundance: few
d_gene: -
CDR3aa: CASSVNSNQPQHF
CDR3nt: TGTGCCAGCAGTGTTAATAGCAATCAGCCCCAGCATTTT

v_gene: TRBV23-1
j_gene: TRBJ2-7
abundance: -
d_gene: TRBD1
CDR3aa: CASSHDGDRKGNEQYF
CDR3nt: TGCGCCAGCAGTCACGACGGGGACAGGAAGGGGAACGAGCAGTACTTC

v_gene: TRBV18
j_gene: TRBJ2-2
abundance: -
d_gene: TRBD2
CDR3aa: CASSTAGAGLTGELFF
CDR3nt: TGTGCCAGCTCAACGGCGGGAGCGGGACTCACCGGGGAGCTGTTTTTT

v_gene: TRBV19
j_gene: TRBJ2-5
abundance: -
d_gene: -
CDR3aa: CASSIDGETLETQYF
CDR3nt: TGTGCCAGTAGTATCGATGGGGAGACGTTAGAGACCCAGTACTTC

v_gene: TRBV5-4
j_gene: TRBJ2-2
abundance: -
d_gene: TRBD2
CDR3aa: CASSSPGLAGVTGELFF
CDR3nt: TGTGCCAGCAGCTCTCCGGGACTAGCGGGAGTTACCGGGGAGCTGTTTTTT

v_gene: TRBV5-1
j_gene: TRBJ2-7
abundance: few
d_gene: TRBD1
CDR3aa: CASSFLTGAVSYEQYF
CDR3nt: TGCGCCAGCAGCTTCTTGACAGGGGCTGTCTCCTACGAGCAGTACTTC

v_gene: TRBV7-6
j_gene: TRBJ2-2
abundance: -
d_gene: TRBD1
CDR3aa: CASSPTGGSGELFF
CDR3nt: TGTGCCAGCAGCCCGACAGGGGGTTCCGGGGAGCTGTTTTTT

v_gene: TRBV5-6
j_gene: TRBJ1-4
abundance: -
d_gene: TRBD1
CDR3aa: CASSSTPLQGANEKLFF
CDR3nt: TGTGCCAGCAGCTCTACTCCGCTACAGGGGGCTAATGAAAAACTGTTTTTT

v_gene: TRBV4-1
j_gene: TRBJ1-4
abundance: -
d_gene: TRBD1
CDR3aa: CASRGQSLFF
CDR3nt: TGCGCCAGCAGGGGACAGAGTCTGTTTTTT

v_gene: TRBV5-8
j_gene: TRBJ2-6
abundance: -
d_gene: -
CDR3aa: CASSLDGSGANVLTF
CDR3nt: TGTGCCAGCAGCTTGGACGGCTCGGGAGCCAACGTCCTGACTTTC

v_gene: TRBV30
j_gene: TRBJ1-6
abundance: -
d_gene: -
CDR3aa: CAWSGLRYNSPLHF
CDR3nt: TGTGCCTGGAGTGGACTACGCTATAATTCACCCCTCCACTTT

v_gene: TRBV9
j_gene: TRBJ2-5
abundance: once
d_gene: TRBD2
CDR3aa: CASSSRGGEGSSIETQYF
CDR3nt: TGTGCCAGCAGCTCCCGGGGGGGGGAGGGAAGTTCTATAGAGACCCAGTACTTC

v_gene: TRBV7-3
j_gene: TRBJ2-1
abundance: -
d_gene: TRBD2
CDR3aa: CASSLTGPSGGSLYNEQFF
CDR3nt: TGTGCCAGCAGCTTAACGGGGCCTAGCGGGGGGTCCCTCTACAATGAGCAGTTCTTC

v_gene: TRBV7-8
j_gene: TRBJ2-7
abundance: once
d_gene: TRBD1
CDR3aa: CASSSTGQSRRGNF
CDR3nt: TGTGCCAGCAGCTCGACGGGACAGTCGAGGAGAGGGAACTTC

v_gene: TRBV7-9
j_gene: TRBJ2-3
abundance: -
d_gene: -
CDR3aa: CSSMAEESDTQYF
CDR3nt: TGTTCCAGCATGGCGGAGGAATCAGATACGCAGTATTTT

v_gene: TRBV15
j_gene: TRBJ1-5
abundance: -
d_gene: TRBD1
CDR3aa: CATSREQSRGRGQPQHF
CDR3nt: TGTGCCACCAGCAGAGAACAGAGCAGGGGGCGAGGGCAGCCCCAGCATTTT

v_gene: TRBV5-4
j_gene: TRBJ1-6
abundance: -
d_gene: -
CDR3aa: CASSLGTSGSPLHF
CDR3nt: TGTGCCAGCAGCTTGGGGACGAGCGGTTCACCCCTCCACTTT

v_gene: TRBV4-2
j_gene: TRBJ2-5
abundance: -
d_gene: TRBD2
CDR3aa: CASSRDLGGAGETQYF
CDR3nt: TGTGCCAGCAGCCGCGACCTCGGGGGGGCCGGAGAGACCCAGTACTTC

v_gene: TRBV27
j_gene: TRBJ2-7
abundance: -
d_gene: -
CDR3aa: CASSLSESYEQYF
CDR3nt: TGTGCCAGCAGTTTATCTGAGAGCTACGAGCAGTACTTC

v_gene: TRBV5-5
j_gene: TRBJ2-1
abundance: -
d_gene: TRBD2
CDR3aa: CASSLLAGVNEQFF
CDR3nt: TGTGCCAGCAGCCTTCTAGCGGGAGTAAATGAGCAGTTCTTC

v_gene: TRBV25-1
j_gene: TRBJ1-3
abundance: -
d_gene: TRBD1
CDR3aa: CASSESPLGTAGNTIYF
CDR3nt: TGTGCCAGCAGTGAATCCCCCCTGGGGACAGCTGGAAACACCATATATTTT

v_gene: TRBV29-1
j_gene: TRBJ1-2
abundance: -
d_gene: -
CDR3aa: CSVADTIYGYTF
CDR3nt: TGCAGCGTTGCCGACACCATCTATGGCTACACCTTC

v_gene: TRBV4-3
j_gene: TRBJ1-1
abundance: -
d_gene: TRBD1
CDR3aa: CASSQEQQGGEAFF
CDR3nt: TGCGCCAGCAGCCAAGAGCAACAGGGGGGAGAAGCTTTCTTT

v_gene: TRBV13
j_gene: TRBJ2-7
abundance: -
d_gene: -
CDR3aa: CASSTERQGTKEKAYEQYF
CDR3nt: TGTGCCAGCAGCACTGAGAGGCAGGGAACAAAAGAAAAGGCCTACGAGCAGTACTTC